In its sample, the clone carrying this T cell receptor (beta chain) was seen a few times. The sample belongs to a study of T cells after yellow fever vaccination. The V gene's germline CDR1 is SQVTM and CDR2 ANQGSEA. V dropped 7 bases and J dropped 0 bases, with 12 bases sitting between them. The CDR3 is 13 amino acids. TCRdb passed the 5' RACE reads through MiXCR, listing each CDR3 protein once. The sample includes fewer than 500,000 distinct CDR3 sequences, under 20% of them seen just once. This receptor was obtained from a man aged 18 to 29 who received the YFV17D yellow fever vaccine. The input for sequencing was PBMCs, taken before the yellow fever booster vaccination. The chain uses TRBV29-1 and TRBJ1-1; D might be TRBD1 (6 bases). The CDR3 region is CSAGRGLNTEAFF. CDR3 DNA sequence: TGCAGCGCCGGGCGGGGGCTGAACACTGAAGCTTTCTTT.